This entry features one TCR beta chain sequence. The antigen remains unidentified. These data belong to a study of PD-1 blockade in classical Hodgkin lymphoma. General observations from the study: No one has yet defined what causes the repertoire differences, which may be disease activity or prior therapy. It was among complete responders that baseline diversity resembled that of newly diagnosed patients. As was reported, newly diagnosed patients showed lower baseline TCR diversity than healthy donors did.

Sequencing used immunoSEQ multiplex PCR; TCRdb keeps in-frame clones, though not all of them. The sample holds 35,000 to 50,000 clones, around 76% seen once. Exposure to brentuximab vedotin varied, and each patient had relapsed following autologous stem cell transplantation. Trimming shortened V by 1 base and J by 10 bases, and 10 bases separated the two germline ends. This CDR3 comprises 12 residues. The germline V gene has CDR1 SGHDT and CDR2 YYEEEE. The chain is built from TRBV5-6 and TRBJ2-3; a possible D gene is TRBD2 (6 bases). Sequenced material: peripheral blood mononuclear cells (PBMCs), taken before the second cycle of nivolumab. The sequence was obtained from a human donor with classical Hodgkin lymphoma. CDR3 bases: TGTGCCAGCAGCTTGTTCGGACTACCGCAGTATTTT. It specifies CASSLFGLPQYF.